The 26 T cell receptor beta chains below all came from one sample that was sequenced in a study of T cells in Graves' hyperthyroidism and ophthalmopathy. Amplification of TCR beta CDR3 regions was performed using RNA transcripts as template. Carried out on the TCR CDR3, a first-round RT-PCR used the HTBI primer set. One entry per CDR3 protein results from TCRdb running MiXCR on the multiplex PCR reads. This table has about 580,000 distinct CDR3 sequences, about 43% appearing once. Sequencing used peripheral blood or thyroid tissue (not recorded which). Receptors were obtained from a young woman with Graves' hyperthyroidism.

Ten or more counts support this clonotype. This chain uses TRBV5-6 with TRBJ2-5; a weak D match, TRBD1 (6 bases). The germline gives CDR1 SGHDT, CDR2 YYEEEE. V shed 5 bases and J shed 2 bases, with 19 bases lying between them. This CDR3 is built from 16 residues. CDR3: CASSIQGDEEQETQYF. The DNA of the CDR3 is TGTGCCAGCAGTATACAGGGAGATGAGGAACAAGAGACCCAGTACTTC. Full variable domain (rest looked up from reference TRBV5-6 and TRBJ2-5): DAGVTQSPTHLIKTRGQQVTLRCSPKSGHDTVSWYQQALGQGPQFIFQYYEEEERQRGNFPDRFSGHQFPNYSSELNVNALLLGDSALYLCASSIQGDEEQETQYFGPGTRLLVL.

The rearrangement joins TRBV15 to TRBJ1-4; the D gene is possibly TRBD1 (5 bases). Germline V gene lookup returns CDR1 LNHNV and CDR2 YYDKDF (reference sequence). Trimming pared 3 bases from V and 6 bases from J, leaving 14 bases between. The CDR3 spans 15 residues. The CDR3 here is CATSSPWGQDEKLFF. The CDR3 region has the DNA TGTGCCACCAGCAGTCCGTGGGGCCAAGATGAAAAACTGTTTTTT.

On this clonotype: A much larger clone differs from this one at a single base, so this may be a read error. This chain connects TRBV7-8 to TRBJ2-3; 11 bases match TRBD2. CDR1 and CDR2 (germline): SGHVS, FQNEAQ. The CDR3 sequence is 15 residues long. V shed 1 base, J shed 4 bases, and the junction held 1 base outside the gene matches. The CDR3 loop is CASSLELAGADTQYF. In DNA, the CDR3 is TGTGCCAGCAGCTTAGAACTAGCGGGAGCAGATACGCAGTATTTT.

The chain carries TRBV12-3 or TRBV12-4 and TRBJ1-4, with D possibly being TRBD1 (5 bases). The CDR3 is made up of 18 amino acids. The ends were cut back, 4 bases at V and 2 bases at J, with 20 bases in the middle. In DNA form, the CDR3 reads TGTGCCAGCAGTTCCCGCGCAGTCGCAGGGTCTACTAATGAAAAACTGTTTTTT. Encoded protein: CASSSRAVAGSTNEKLFF.

This chain joins TRBV2 and TRBJ2-7; D might be TRBD1 (6 bases). The V and J ends lost 8 bases and 2 bases respectively, with 16 bases between them. This CDR3 region has 14 residues. Germline V lookup: CDR1 SNHLY, CDR2 FYNNEI. The CDR3 loop is CASDRRDTTYEQYF. The CDR3 nucleotides read TGTGCCAGCGACCGCCGGGACACAACCTACGAGCAGTACTTC.

This rearrangement joins TRBV20-1 to TRBJ2-7; 12 nucleotides match TRBD2. The CDR3 runs to 13 residues. Germline-derived CDR1 and CDR2 are DFQATT and SNEGSKA (reference sequence). V dropped 7 bases and J dropped 3; count of bases not matched to a gene: 4. The CDR3: CSVTSGRFYEQYF. The CDR3 DNA reads as TGCAGTGTGACTAGCGGGAGATTCTACGAGCAGTACTTC.

This clonotype was observed many times. The chain uses TRBV29-1 and TRBJ1-1, with a possible D match to TRBD1 (5 bases). The V end was cut by 0 bases, the J end by 5 bases, with 10 bases between. The CDR3 is made up of 13 amino acids. From germline, CDR1 is SQVTM and CDR2 ANQGSEA. DNA for the CDR3: TGCAGCGTTGAAGATCCGACAGCGACTGAAGCTTTCTTT. Amino acids: CSVEDPTATEAFF. The entire variable domain, with the rest obtained from reference TRBV29-1 and TRBJ1-1, is as follows: SAVISQKPSRDICQRGTSLTIQCQVDSQVTMMFWYRQQPGQSLTLIATANQGSEATYESGFVIDKFPISRPNLTFSTLTVSNMSPEDSSIYLCSVEDPTATEAFFGQGTRLTVV.

The rearrangement links TRBV20-1 to TRBJ2-5, with 9 bases matching TRBD1. Trimming took 1 base from V and 5 from J; bases not matched to a gene: 2. The CDR3 extends over 13 amino acids. Germline lookup yields CDR1 DFQATT and CDR2 SNEGSKA (reference sequence). The CDR3 DNA follows: TGCAGTGCTAGAGGGGACAGGGTCGAGACCCAGTACTTC. Its protein product is CSARGDRVETQYF.

This clonotype was observed a few times. V is TRBV6-5 and J is TRBJ1-5; TRBD1 matches 7 bases. V trimming: 7 bases; J trimming: 6 bases; junction bases outside the gene matches: 3. Germline-derived CDR1 and CDR2 are MNHEY and SVGAGI. The CDR3 runs 12 residues. In nucleotides, the CDR3 is TGTGCCAGCACCAGGGGGACTCAGCCCCAGCATTTT. Translating it yields CASTRGTQPQHF.

This clonotype was recorded at least ten times. The V call is TRBV15, the J call TRBJ2-1; D gene uncertain. This CDR3 region has 13 residues. Germline V CDR1 and CDR2: LNHNV, YYDKDF (reference sequence). Trimming stripped 2 bases from V and 10 bases from J, with 12 bases between. The DNA for the CDR3 is TGTGCCACCAGCAGAAACCTAGTTAACGAGCAGTTCTTC. Residues: CATSRNLVNEQFF.

The gene calls are TRBV12-3 or TRBV12-4 and TRBJ1-1, with TRBD1 matching over 9 bases. V was pared by 7 bases and J by 2 bases, with 5 bases of the junction left unmatched. This CDR3 has 14 amino acids. This CDR3 reads CASILGQGNTEAFF. CDR3 nucleotides: TGTGCCAGCATTCTGGGACAGGGAAACACTGAAGCTTTCTTT.

This clonotype was found many times. The V call is TRBV20-1, the J call TRBJ1-5; D may be TRBD1 (6 bases). The germline V gene has CDR1 DFQATT and CDR2 SNEGSKA (reference sequence). CDR3 length equals 17 residues. V lost 1 base to trimming and J lost 2 bases, with 18 bases between them. As DNA, the CDR3 is TGCAGTGCTAGAGTCCAGGGGAACTGGGACGGCAATCAGCCCCAGCATTTT. Translation: CSARVQGNWDGNQPQHF.

This sequence joins TRBV20-1 and TRBJ1-2, with D hard to call. Trimming pared 1 base from V and 8 bases from J, leaving 20 bases between. This CDR3 is built from 15 residues. Looked up from germline, CDR1 is DFQATT and CDR2 is SNEGSKA (reference sequence). Here the CDR3 reads CSARVPRGAVDGYTF. CDR3 sequence (DNA): TGCAGTGCTAGAGTACCACGGGGAGCGGTTGACGGCTACACCTTC.

The gene calls are TRBV5-1 and TRBJ1-1, with D possibly TRBD1 on 6 matching bases. Trimming took 1 base from V and 0 from J, leaving 13 bases between them. There are 16 residues in the CDR3. Germline V lookup: CDR1 SGHRS, CDR2 YFSETQ. The CDR3 region has the DNA TGCGCCAGCAGCTTGACAGGGTTGGCGATGAACACTGAAGCTTTCTTT. This sequence encodes CASSLTGLAMNTEAFF. Full variable domain (missing parts from reference TRBV5-1 and TRBJ1-1): KAGVTQTPRYLIKTRGQQVTLSCSPISGHRSVSWYQQTPGQGLQFLFEYFSETQRNKGNFPGRFSGRQFSNSRSEMNVSTLELGDSALYLCASSLTGLAMNTEAFFGQGTRLTVV.

This clonotype was detected many times. CDR3 nucleotides: TGCAGTGCTGGACCTAGCGGGAGGGCATACTTC. It encodes CSAGPSGRAYF. The chain joins TRBV20-1 to TRBJ2-7; the match to TRBD2 covers 12 bases. CDR1 is DFQATT and CDR2 is SNEGSKA in the germline V gene (reference sequence). This CDR3 spans 11 amino acids. J lost 13 bases, V lost 5 bases, and 6 bases had no gene match.

Ten or more counts support this clonotype. The J gene is TRBJ1-1, the V gene TRBV24-1, with D uncertain. CDR1 and CDR2 from the germline V gene are KGHDR and SFDVKD. Trimming left V 5 bases short and J 4 bases short, with 10 bases between. There are 13 residues in the CDR3. The CDR3 bases are TGTGCCACCAGTGGGAAGGGAGGCACTGAAGCTTTCTTT. Its protein is CATSGKGGTEAFF.

This clonotype was counted at least ten times. The chain is built from TRBV24-1 and TRBJ1-5, with D unresolved. Trimming stripped 4 bases from V and 11 bases from J, with 11 bases between. CDR1 is KGHDR, CDR2 SFDVKD, per germline. The CDR3 spans 12 residues. CDR3 in amino acids: CATSDPPGAQHF. DNA of the CDR3: TGTGCCACCAGTGACCCCCCTGGGGCCCAGCATTTT.

This clonotype was counted once. The rearrangement uses TRBV7-4 and TRBJ1-5, with TRBD1 matching over 9 bases. Germline CDR1 SGHVT, CDR2 SQSDAQ. The CDR3 is 18 residues long. V shed 4 bases, J shed 7 bases, and the junction held 17 bases outside the gene matches. CDR3 residues: CASSSHSGGTGLDQPQHF. The DNA for the CDR3 is TGTGCCAGCAGCTCACATTCGGGGGGGACAGGGTTGGACCAGCCCCAGCATTTT.

This clonotype was detected once. Since a much larger clone is just one base distant, this may be a read error. V and J are TRBV7-8 and TRBJ2-5; 9 bases agree with TRBD2. V dropped 5 bases and J dropped 3; count of bases not matched to a gene: 4. The CDR3 extends over 14 amino acids. Germline V gene data show CDR1 as SGHVS and CDR2 as FQNEAQ. CDR3 DNA sequence: TGTGCCAGCAGCGCTAGCGGGATTAAAGAGACCCAGTACTTC. This sequence encodes CASSASGIKETQYF.

This clonotype was observed at least ten times. V is TRBV15 and J is TRBJ1-5; D may be TRBD1 (6 bases). The germline V gene encodes CDR1 LNHNV and CDR2 YYDKDF (reference sequence). The V end lost 7 bases, the J end lost 4 bases, and 14 bases lay between the germline ends. The CDR3 length is 14 residues. The CDR3 sequence is CATTPGGGNQPQHF. CDR3 bases: TGTGCCACCACCCCGGGGGGCGGGAATCAGCCCCAGCATTTT.

Comment on this clonotype: Possible read error: a much larger clone is one base away. CDR3 in DNA: TGTGCCGGCAGTTATGACAAACGTTGGACTGAAGCTTTCTTT. It encodes CAGSYDKRWTEAFF. V gene TRBV7-9 combines with J gene TRBJ1-1; D is uncertain. Germline V gives CDR1 SEHNR, CDR2 FQNEAQ (reference sequence). The length of the CDR3 is 14 residues. The full variable domain, completed using reference TRBV7-9 and TRBJ1-1, is DTGVSQNPRHKITKRGQNVTFRCDPISEHNRLYWYRQTLGQGPEFLTYFQNEAQLEKSRLLSDRFSAERPKGSFSTLEIQRTEQGDSAMYLCAGSYDKRWTEAFFGQGTRLTVV.

This chain uses TRBV5-8 with TRBJ2-3; no firm D call. This CDR3 region has 15 residues. V was clipped by 1 base and J by 1 base, with 10 bases between them. Germline V lookup: CDR1 SGHTS, CDR2 YDEGEE. CDR3 nucleotide sequence: TGTGCCAGCAGCTTGTTTACCTCAGGCACAGATACGCAGTATTTT. Its translation is CASSLFTSGTDTQYF.

Points on this clonotype: It may be a read error: a sequence one base away is much more abundant. V usage is TRBV9 and J usage is TRBJ1-3; D gene unclear. The CDR3 is 16 amino acids. Germline V CDR1 and CDR2: SGDLS, YYNGEE. The CDR3 nucleotides are TGTGCCAGCAGCGTAGGAGGCGCGTACTCTGGAAGCACCATATATTTT. Translating gives CASSVGGAYSGSTIYF.

The J gene is TRBJ1-5, the V gene TRBV24-1; 8 nucleotides align to TRBD1. The CDR3 covers 11 residues. The germline V gene has CDR1 KGHDR and CDR2 SFDVKD. The CDR3 region is CASGQGAPQHF. The CDR3, as DNA: TGTGCTTCAGGACAGGGCGCGCCCCAGCATTTT.

The V gene is TRBV30, the J gene TRBJ1-1, with D maybe TRBD1 (5 bases). This CDR3 spans 15 amino acids. V lost 0 bases, J lost 1 base, and 12 bases lay in between. Germline-derived CDR1 and CDR2 are GTSNPN and SVGIG (reference sequence). CDR3 protein: CAWSVLSGGNTEAFF. DNA of the CDR3: TGTGCCTGGAGTGTACTCTCTGGGGGGAACACTGAAGCTTTCTTT. Drawing the rest from reference TRBV30 and TRBJ1-1, the complete variable domain is SQTIHQWPATLVQPVGSPLSLECTVEGTSNPNLYWYRQAAGRGLQLLFYSVGIGQISSEVPQNLSASRPQDRQFILSSKKLLLSDSGFYLCAWSVLSGGNTEAFFGQGTRLTVV.

At least ten counts were recorded for this clonotype. The chain joins TRBV5-8 to TRBJ1-6; D unclear. This CDR3 contains 14 residues. The V gene lost 4 bases and the J gene lost 10 bases, with 15 bases spanning the gap. Germline values: CDR1 SGHTS, CDR2 YDEGEE. CDR3 amino acids: CASSLLLDDSPLHF. The CDR3 region has the DNA TGTGCCAGCAGCCTCCTTTTGGATGACTCACCCCTCCACTTT.